The rows below give T cell receptor beta chains drawn from one sample of a study of blood T cell repertoires in COVID-19. The table came from immunoSEQ multiplex PCR; TCRdb's copy has only in-frame clones and leaves some out. Of some 110,000 clones listed, approximately 88% are singletons. The specimen sequenced was peripheral blood. The source is a woman in her 70s with acute or convalescent COVID-19. Each CDR3 is given with its conserved first and last residue. D genes are given only for firm matches. Size tells how often a clone was seen (once, few, many) or the class of an expanded clone, and some rows leave it out.

size	V	D	J	CDR3	DNA
.	TRBV29-1	.	TRBJ2-7	CSVTDSYEQYF	TGCAGCGTTACCGACAGCTACGAGCAGTACTTC
once	TRBV7-2	.	TRBJ1-2	CASSLAPGDYGYTF	TGTGCCAGCAGCTTAGCGCCCGGGGACTATGGCTACACCTTC
.	TRBV11-2	.	TRBJ1-2	CASSLAQNYGYTF	TGTGCCAGCAGCTTAGCACAGAACTATGGCTACACCTTC
.	TRBV6-5	.	TRBJ1-2	CASSPDRTPYGYTF	TGTGCCAGCAGTCCCGACAGAACACCCTATGGCTACACCTTC
.	TRBV12-1	.	TRBJ1-3	CASSSVTGSGDTIYF	TGTGCCAGCAGCTCCGTAACAGGGTCTGGGGACACCATATATTTT
.	TRBV6-6	TRBD1	TRBJ1-6	CASSRDRETYNSPLHF	TGTGCCAGCAGTCGGGACAGGGAGACCTATAATTCACCCCTCCACTTT
.	TRBV7-3	.	TRBJ2-4	CASSLQGQNIQYF	TGTGCCAGCAGCTTACAGGGCCAAAACATTCAGTACTTC
.	TRBV19	.	TRBJ1-5	CASSIAAGSQPQHF	TGTGCCAGTAGTATAGCGGCAGGGTCTCAGCCCCAGCATTTT
.	TRBV29-1	TRBD1	TRBJ1-4	CSVEDGQGGEKLFF	TGCAGCGTTGAAGATGGACAGGGGGGGGAAAAACTGTTTTTT
few	TRBV4-2	.	TRBJ1-2	CASSQDLGQNYGYTF	TGTGCCAGCAGCCAAGACCTCGGACAAAACTATGGCTACACCTTC
.	TRBV5-1	TRBD1	TRBJ1-2	CASRAGQPLGYGYTF	TGCGCCAGCAGGGCGGGACAGCCCCTGGGGTATGGCTACACCTTC
.	TRBV12-3/TRBV12-4	.	TRBJ2-7	CASSLLPGYEQYF	TGTGCCAGCAGCCTGCTACCAGGCTACGAGCAGTACTTC
.	TRBV11-2	.	TRBJ2-1	CASSLLSVYNEQFF	TGTGCCAGCAGCTTACTGTCAGTTTACAATGAGCAGTTCTTC
.	TRBV6-4	.	TRBJ2-3	CASSDSGRVRDTQYF	TGTGCCAGCAGTGACTCGGGCAGGGTGCGGGATACGCAGTATTTT
.	TRBV30	TRBD2	TRBJ2-2	CAGLAGEGYTGELFF	TGTGCCGGACTAGCGGGAGAAGGGTACACCGGGGAGCTGTTTTTT
.	TRBV5-4	TRBD2	TRBJ2-6	CASSVGLAGSSGANVLTF	TGTGCCAGCAGCGTGGGACTAGCGGGGAGCTCTGGGGCCAACGTCCTGACTTTC
.	TRBV6-5	.	TRBJ1-1	CASQLIEVNTEAFF	TGTGCCAGCCAATTGATTGAGGTGAACACTGAAGCTTTCTTT
.	TRBV21-1	.	TRBJ1-1	CASSKSKDRGFWNTEAFF	TGTGCCAGCAGCAAATCCAAAGACAGGGGGTTCTGGAACACTGAAGCTTTCTTT
.	TRBV11-2	.	TRBJ2-3	CASSLGAGPTDTQYF	TGTGCCAGCAGCTTAGGGGCGGGGCCCACAGATACGCAGTATTTT
once	TRBV3-1/TRBV3-2	.	TRBJ1-5	CASSQAEQPQHF	TGTGCCAGCAGCCAAGCAGAACAGCCCCAGCATTTT
.	TRBV19	TRBD2	TRBJ2-1	CASSIGGGGASYNEQFF	TGTGCCAGTAGTATTGGCGGGGGGGGCGCTTCCTACAATGAGCAGTTCTTC
.	TRBV6-1	.	TRBJ2-5	CASSDPGGQETQYF	TGTGCCAGCAGTGACCCCGGCGGGCAAGAGACCCAGTACTTC
few	TRBV2	TRBD1	TRBJ1-5	CASSLMTGSEPQHF	TGTGCCAGCAGTCTAATGACAGGGTCGGAGCCCCAGCATTTT
.	TRBV6-5	TRBD1	TRBJ2-1	CASNRDRGPYNEQFF	TGTGCCAGCAACCGGGACAGGGGCCCCTACAATGAGCAGTTCTTC
few	TRBV11-3	TRBD1	TRBJ2-1	CASSSGQGRTVGKDEQFF	TGTGCCAGCAGCTCCGGACAGGGGAGGACGGTAGGTAAGGATGAGCAGTTCTTC
.	TRBV5-1	TRBD1	TRBJ1-4	CASSLRGQSNEKLFF	TGCGCCAGCAGCTTGAGGGGGCAGTCTAATGAAAAACTGTTTTTT
.	TRBV9	.	TRBJ1-2	CASSVGGGGYTF	TGTGCCAGCAGCGTAGGCGGGGGGGGCTACACCTTC
.	TRBV18	.	TRBJ1-2	CASSPPGDYGYTF	TGTGCCAGCTCACCCCCCGGGGACTATGGCTACACCTTC
.	TRBV6-1	.	TRBJ1-1	CASSEVAGEAFF	TGTGCCAGCAGTGAAGTGGCAGGAGAAGCTTTCTTT
.	TRBV30	TRBD1	TRBJ1-2	CAWTLTGGIGYTF	TGTGCCTGGACCCTAACAGGGGGCATAGGCTACACCTTC
.	TRBV6-5	.	TRBJ1-1	CASSYSSGGGNTEAFF	TGTGCCAGCAGTTACTCCAGTGGGGGGGGGAACACTGAAGCTTTCTTT
.	TRBV6-6	.	TRBJ1-5	CASGEYSNQPQHF	TGTGCCAGCGGGGAGTACAGCAATCAGCCCCAGCATTTT
.	TRBV18	.	TRBJ2-2	CASSIEAARSNTGELFF	TGTGCCAGCTCAATCGAAGCGGCCCGTTCGAACACCGGGGAGCTGTTTTTT
.	TRBV14	TRBD2	TRBJ2-7	CASSSRLAGGSGEQYF	TGTGCCAGCAGCTCGAGACTAGCGGGCGGGTCGGGCGAGCAGTACTTC
once	TRBV4-2	TRBD1	TRBJ1-1	CASSQADRGLTEAFF	TGTGCCAGCAGCCAGGCGGACAGGGGATTGACTGAAGCTTTCTTT
.	TRBV5-4	.	TRBJ2-5	CASSLKRVSETQYF	TGTGCCAGCAGCTTAAAGAGGGTGTCAGAGACCCAGTACTTC
.	TRBV19	.	TRBJ1-5	CASRSPRQGGNQPQHF	TGTGCCAGTAGATCCCCACGGCAGGGTGGCAATCAGCCCCAGCATTTT
.	TRBV19	TRBD2	TRBJ2-7	CASSGWTSGSNEQYF	TGTGCCAGTAGTGGATGGACTAGCGGGAGCAACGAGCAGTACTTC
.	TRBV6-4	TRBD1	TRBJ2-3	CASSTDRGPADTQYF	TGTGCCAGCAGTACCGACAGGGGGCCAGCAGATACGCAGTATTTT
.	TRBV29-1	TRBD1	TRBJ2-1	CSVWGTGTGEQFF	TGCAGCGTTTGGGGGACAGGGACAGGTGAGCAGTTCTTC
.	TRBV18	TRBD2	TRBJ2-1	CASSPREGYNEQFF	TGTGCCAGCTCACCGCGGGAGGGTTACAATGAGCAGTTCTTC
.	TRBV2	.	TRBJ1-5	CASSEGRQPNQPQHF	TGTGCCAGCAGTGAGGGCCGGCAGCCCAATCAGCCCCAGCATTTT
.	TRBV10-2	.	TRBJ1-6	CASRGPGAGQPSINSPLHF	TGCGCCAGCAGAGGACCCGGGGCGGGGCAGCCTAGTATTAATTCACCCCTCCACTTT
once	TRBV11-1	TRBD2	TRBJ2-5	CASSPGSGGYQETQYF	TGTGCCAGCAGCCCCGGGAGCGGGGGATACCAAGAGACCCAGTACTTC
.	TRBV12-3/TRBV12-4	.	TRBJ1-4	CASSPDRWEKLFF	TGTGCCAGCAGTCCAGACAGATGGGAAAAACTGTTTTTT
.	TRBV18	.	TRBJ2-3	CASSRAQGSTDTQYF	TGTGCCAGCTCACGAGCTCAGGGGTCCACAGATACGCAGTATTTT
once	TRBV6-6	TRBD2	TRBJ2-1	CASSPLRGSGGFYNEQFF	TGTGCCAGCAGTCCACTCCGAGGTAGCGGGGGATTCTACAATGAGCAGTTCTTC
.	TRBV2	TRBD1	TRBJ2-7	CATGTGISEQYF	TGTGCCACCGGGACAGGGATAAGCGAGCAGTACTTC
.	TRBV28	.	TRBJ2-5	CASSTFAQETQYF	TGTGCCAGCAGTACATTCGCTCAAGAGACCCAGTACTTC
few	TRBV5-4	TRBD2	TRBJ2-3	CASSSEGSGRAKDTQYF	TGTGCCAGCAGCTCCGAGGGTAGCGGGAGGGCCAAGGATACGCAGTATTTT
.	TRBV2	.	TRBJ2-7	CASSRESGSYEQYF	TGTGCCAGCTCTCGTGAATCCGGTTCCTACGAGCAGTACTTC
.	TRBV15	.	TRBJ1-5	CATSNGGTSLAQHF	TGTGCCACCAGCAACGGGGGAACAAGCCTAGCCCAGCATTTT
.	TRBV4-1	.	TRBJ1-1	CASSQDLNTEAFF	TGCGCCAGCAGCCAAGATTTAAACACTGAAGCTTTCTTT
.	TRBV18	.	TRBJ2-7	CASSPTSGVLSYEQYF	TGTGCCAGCTCACCTACTTCGGGAGTACTTTCCTACGAGCAGTACTTC
.	TRBV5-1	TRBD1	TRBJ1-1	CASSFHRGYENTEAFF	TGCGCCAGCAGCTTCCACAGGGGCTACGAGAACACTGAAGCTTTCTTT
.	TRBV5-1	.	TRBJ1-3	CASSSTQGNTIYF	TGCGCCAGCAGTTCAACTCAGGGGAACACCATATATTTT
few	TRBV10-3	TRBD1	TRBJ2-5	CAISESGTVETQYF	TGTGCCATCAGTGAATCCGGGACAGTGGAGACCCAGTACTTC
.	TRBV5-1	.	TRBJ2-7	CASSYSRQSHEQYF	TGCGCCAGCAGCTACTCTCGACAGAGCCACGAGCAGTACTTC
once	TRBV3-1/TRBV3-2	.	TRBJ1-1	CASSRGRTLGTEAFF	TGTGCCAGCAGCCGCGGGCGGACTCTAGGGACTGAAGCTTTCTTT